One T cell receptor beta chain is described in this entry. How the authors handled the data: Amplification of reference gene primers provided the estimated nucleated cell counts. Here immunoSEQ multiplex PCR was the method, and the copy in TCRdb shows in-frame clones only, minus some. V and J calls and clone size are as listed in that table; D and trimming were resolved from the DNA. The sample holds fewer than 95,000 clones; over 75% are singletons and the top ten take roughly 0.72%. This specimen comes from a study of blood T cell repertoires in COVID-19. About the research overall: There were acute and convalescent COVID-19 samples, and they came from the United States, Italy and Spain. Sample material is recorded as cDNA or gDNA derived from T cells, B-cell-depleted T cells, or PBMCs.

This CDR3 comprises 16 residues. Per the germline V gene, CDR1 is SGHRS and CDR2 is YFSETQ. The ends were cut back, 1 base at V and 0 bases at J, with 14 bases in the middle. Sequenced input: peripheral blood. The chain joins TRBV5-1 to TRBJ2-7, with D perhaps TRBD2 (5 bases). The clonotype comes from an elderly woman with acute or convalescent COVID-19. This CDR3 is CASSLRAGQSSYEQYF. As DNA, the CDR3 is TGCGCCAGCAGCTTGAGGGCGGGCCAGAGCTCCTACGAGCAGTACTTC.